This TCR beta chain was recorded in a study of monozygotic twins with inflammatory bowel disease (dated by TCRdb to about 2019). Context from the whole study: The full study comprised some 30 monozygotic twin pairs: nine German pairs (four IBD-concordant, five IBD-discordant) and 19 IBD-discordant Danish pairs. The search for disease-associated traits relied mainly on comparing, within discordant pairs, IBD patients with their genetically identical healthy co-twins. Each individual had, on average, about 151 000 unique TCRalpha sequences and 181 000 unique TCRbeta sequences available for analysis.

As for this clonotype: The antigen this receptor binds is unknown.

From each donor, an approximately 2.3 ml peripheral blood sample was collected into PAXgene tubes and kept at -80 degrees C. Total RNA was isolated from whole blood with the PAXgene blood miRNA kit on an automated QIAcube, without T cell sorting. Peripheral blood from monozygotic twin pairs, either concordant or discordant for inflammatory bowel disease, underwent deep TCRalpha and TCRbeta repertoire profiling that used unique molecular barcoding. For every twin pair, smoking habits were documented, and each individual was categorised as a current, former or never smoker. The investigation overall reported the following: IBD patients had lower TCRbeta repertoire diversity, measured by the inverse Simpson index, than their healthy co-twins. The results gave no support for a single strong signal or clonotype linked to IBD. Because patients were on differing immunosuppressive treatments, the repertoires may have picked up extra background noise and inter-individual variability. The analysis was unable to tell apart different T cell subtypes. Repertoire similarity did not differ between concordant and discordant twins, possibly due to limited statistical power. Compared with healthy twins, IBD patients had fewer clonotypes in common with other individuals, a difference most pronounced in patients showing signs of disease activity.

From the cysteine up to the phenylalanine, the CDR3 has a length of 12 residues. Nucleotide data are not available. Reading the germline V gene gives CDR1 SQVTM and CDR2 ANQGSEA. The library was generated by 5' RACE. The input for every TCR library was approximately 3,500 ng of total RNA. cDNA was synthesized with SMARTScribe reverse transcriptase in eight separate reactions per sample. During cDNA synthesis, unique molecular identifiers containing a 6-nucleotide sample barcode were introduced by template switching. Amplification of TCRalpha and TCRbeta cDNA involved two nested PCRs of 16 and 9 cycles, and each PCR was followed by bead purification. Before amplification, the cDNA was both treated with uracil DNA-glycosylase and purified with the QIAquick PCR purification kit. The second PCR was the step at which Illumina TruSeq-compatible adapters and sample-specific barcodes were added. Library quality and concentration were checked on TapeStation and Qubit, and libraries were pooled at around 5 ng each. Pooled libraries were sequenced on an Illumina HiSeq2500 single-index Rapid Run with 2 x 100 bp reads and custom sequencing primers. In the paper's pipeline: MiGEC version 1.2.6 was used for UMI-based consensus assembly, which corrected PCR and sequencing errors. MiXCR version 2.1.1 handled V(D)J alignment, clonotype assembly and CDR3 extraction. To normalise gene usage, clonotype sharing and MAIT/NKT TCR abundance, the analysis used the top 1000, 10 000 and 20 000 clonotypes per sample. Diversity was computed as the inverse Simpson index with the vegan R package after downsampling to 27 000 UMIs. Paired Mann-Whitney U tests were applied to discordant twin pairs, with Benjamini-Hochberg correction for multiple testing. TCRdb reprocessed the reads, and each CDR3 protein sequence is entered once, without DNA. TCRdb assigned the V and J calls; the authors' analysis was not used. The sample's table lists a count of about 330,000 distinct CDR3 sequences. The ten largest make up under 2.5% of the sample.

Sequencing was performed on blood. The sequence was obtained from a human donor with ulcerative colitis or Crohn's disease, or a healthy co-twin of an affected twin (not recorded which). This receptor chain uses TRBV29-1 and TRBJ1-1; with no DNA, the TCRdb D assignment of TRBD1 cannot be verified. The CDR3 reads CSVADSSTMAFF.